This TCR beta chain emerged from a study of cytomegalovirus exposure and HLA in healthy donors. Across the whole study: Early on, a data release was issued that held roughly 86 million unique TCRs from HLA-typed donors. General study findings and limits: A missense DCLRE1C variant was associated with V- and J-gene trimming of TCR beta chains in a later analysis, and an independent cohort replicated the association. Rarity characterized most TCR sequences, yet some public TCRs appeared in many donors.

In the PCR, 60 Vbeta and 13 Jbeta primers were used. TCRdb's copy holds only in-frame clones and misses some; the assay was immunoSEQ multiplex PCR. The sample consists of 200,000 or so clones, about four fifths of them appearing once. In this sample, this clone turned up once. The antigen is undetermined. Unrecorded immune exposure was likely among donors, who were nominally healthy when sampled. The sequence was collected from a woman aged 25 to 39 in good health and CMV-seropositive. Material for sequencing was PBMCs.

Here the CDR3 DNA reads TGCGCCAGCAGCTTGGAAACAGGGATGAGCACCATATATTTT. It specifies CASSLETGMSTIYF. The rearrangement links TRBV5-1 to TRBJ1-3, with D possibly being TRBD1 (6 bases). Germline V CDR1 and CDR2: SGHRS, YFSETQ. CDR3 length equals 14 residues. Trimming took off 0 bases at V and 9 bases at J, with 13 bases between the two ends.